This is a list of T cell receptor beta chains from one sample in a study of somatic mutations in cytotoxic T cells in rheumatoid arthritis. Clones were read by immunoSEQ multiplex PCR, and TCRdb kept only the in-frame ones, dropping some. The data hold approximately 3,300 clones, with 80% to 90% observed a single time. Sequencing input: CD8+ T cells sorted from blood. The source is a woman aged 45-59 years with rheumatoid arthritis. Each CDR3 is given with its conserved first and last residue. The D gene is left open where the match is weak. Some rows have no size entry. The others give once, few or many, or a class for an expanded clone.

cdr3_length,clone_size,j_call,v_call,d_call,cdr3_aa,cdr3_nt
18,-,TRBJ2-2,TRBV27,TRBD2,CASSLSRPSGRVTGELFF,TGTGCCAGCAGTTTATCGCGGCCTAGCGGGAGGGTCACCGGGGAGCTGTTTTTT
14,once,TRBJ1-3,TRBV9,-,CASSVGTTGNTIYF,TGTGCCAGCAGCGTGGGGACAACTGGAAACACCATATATTTT
15,-,TRBJ2-3,TRBV6-4,-,CASSDSASGTDTQYF,TGTGCCAGCAGTGACTCCGCTAGCGGCACAGATACGCAGTATTTT
15,-,TRBJ2-1,TRBV15,-,CATSRDRWETDEQFF,TGTGCCACCAGCAGAGATAGGTGGGAGACCGATGAGCAGTTCTTC
15,-,TRBJ2-2,TRBV6-4,-,CASSDSPTNTGELFF,TGTGCCAGCAGTGACTCTCCTACGAACACCGGGGAGCTGTTTTTT
16,-,TRBJ2-7,TRBV28,TRBD2,CASSFGTSGNLYEQYF,TGTGCCAGCAGTTTCGGGACTAGCGGGAACCTCTACGAGCAGTACTTC
15,-,TRBJ2-1,TRBV6-5,TRBD2,CASSYSGLAGDEQFF,TGTGCCAGCAGTTACTCCGGACTAGCGGGAGATGAGCAGTTCTTC
15,-,TRBJ1-5,TRBV27,-,CASSPRGWGNQPQHF,TGTGCCAGCAGTCCCAGGGGATGGGGCAATCAGCCCCAGCATTTT
12,-,TRBJ2-5,TRBV18,-,CASSPTGETQYF,TGTGCCAGCTCACCTACAGGGGAGACCCAGTACTTC
16,-,TRBJ2-1,TRBV4-2,TRBD2,CASSQGLAEAENEQFF,TGTGCCAGCAGCCAAGGACTAGCGGAGGCGGAAAATGAGCAGTTCTTC
15,-,TRBJ2-1,TRBV5-6,TRBD1,CASSLGDRAYNEQFF,TGTGCCAGCAGCTTGGGGGACAGGGCTTACAATGAGCAGTTCTTC
16,-,TRBJ2-1,TRBV7-9,TRBD2,CASSLLAGGSYNEQFF,TGTGCCAGCAGCTTACTAGCGGGAGGTTCCTACAATGAGCAGTTCTTC
17,-,TRBJ2-7,TRBV28,TRBD1,CASSQVPGTGVFYEQYF,TGTGCCAGCAGCCAAGTGCCCGGGACAGGGGTTTTTTACGAGCAGTACTTC
16,-,TRBJ1-4,TRBV28,TRBD1,CASSPGGGGMDEKLFF,TGTGCCAGCAGTCCCGGAGGAGGGGGCATGGATGAAAAACTGTTTTTT
14,-,TRBJ2-7,TRBV4-1,TRBD1,CASSPGTGDGEQYF,TGCGCCAGCAGCCCTGGGACAGGGGATGGCGAGCAGTACTTC
13,-,TRBJ2-7,TRBV19,-,CASSRDNSYEQYF,TGTGCCAGTAGTCGGGACAACTCCTACGAGCAGTACTTC
11,-,TRBJ1-2,TRBV6-4,-,CASRAGHGYTF,TGTGCCAGCAGAGCGGGCCATGGCTACACCTTC
10,few,TRBJ1-1,TRBV6-5,-,CASKGTEAFF,TGTGCCAGCAAGGGGACTGAAGCTTTCTTT
16,-,TRBJ1-1,TRBV19,TRBD1,CASSGRELDRDTEAFF,TGTGCCAGTAGCGGACGAGAACTGGACAGGGACACTGAAGCTTTCTTT
16,-,TRBJ2-5,TRBV15,TRBD2,CATSRVSSGRGETQYF,TGTGCCACCAGCAGAGTGAGTAGCGGGAGAGGAGAGACCCAGTACTTC
15,-,TRBJ2-1,TRBV28,-,CASSFLSGSNNEQFF,TGTGCCAGCAGCTTTCTATCAGGGTCAAACAATGAGCAGTTCTTC
12,-,TRBJ2-7,TRBV7-9,-,CASSLAGAAMYF,TGTGCCAGCAGCTTAGCGGGGGCTGCTATGTACTTC
15,once,TRBJ1-1,TRBV5-5,TRBD1,CASSFRVQGATEAFF,TGTGCCAGCAGCTTCCGAGTACAGGGGGCCACTGAAGCTTTCTTT
12,-,TRBJ2-1,TRBV7-9,-,CASSLRTPEQFF,TGTGCCAGCAGCCTACGGACTCCCGAGCAGTTCTTC
17,-,TRBJ2-7,TRBV4-1,-,CASSQVSDPFSVYEQYF,TGCGCCAGCAGCCAGGTATCAGATCCTTTTTCTGTTTACGAGCAGTACTTC
13,once,TRBJ2-5,TRBV7-8,-,CASSSTVRETQYF,TGTGCCAGCAGCTCGACAGTAAGGGAGACCCAGTACTTC
14,-,TRBJ2-7,TRBV27,-,CASSLSGRFYEQYF,TGTGCCAGCAGTTTATCCGGCAGGTTCTACGAGCAGTACTTC
11,-,TRBJ1-1,TRBV7-9,-,CASSPRVLAFF,TGTGCCAGCAGCCCCAGGGTCCTAGCTTTCTTT
13,-,TRBJ2-2,TRBV4-1,-,CASSLTDPGELFF,TGCGCCAGCAGCCTGACAGACCCCGGGGAGCTGTTTTTT
17,-,TRBJ1-5,TRBV21-1,-,CASRGHIATWHHQPQHF,TGTGCCAGCAGGGGACACATAGCTACATGGCATCATCAGCCCCAGCATTTT